The 23 T cell receptor beta chains below come from one sample, sequenced in a study of T cells of healthy individuals. TCRdb redid the calling of the 5' RACE reads with MiXCR, one entry per CDR3 protein. This sample has about 53,000 distinct CDR3 sequences; 14% to 15% occur once, and the top ten carry roughly a sixth. The receptors stem from a human donor in good health.

This clonotype came up many times. The chain uses TRBV11-2 and TRBJ2-5; D is tentatively TRBD1 or TRBD2 (5 bases each). V lost 0 bases to trimming and J lost 7 bases, with 6 bases between them. CDR3 length: 12 residues. Germline lookup yields CDR1 SGHAT and CDR2 FQNNGV. CDR3 loop: CASSLERGTQYF. The CDR3 nucleotides are TGTGCCAGCAGCTTAGAGAGGGGGACCCAGTACTTC. Full variable domain (remainder filled in from reference TRBV11-2 and TRBJ2-5): EAGVAQSPRYKIIEKRQSVAFWCNPISGHATLYWYQQILGQGPKLLIQFQNNGVVDDSQLPKDRFSAERLKGVDSTLKIQPAKLEDSAVYLCASSLERGTQYFGPGTRLLVL.

This clonotype was seen at least ten times. This chain joins TRBV6-5 and TRBJ2-1; 9 bases are a match to TRBD1. There are 15 residues in the CDR3. V shed 6 bases and J 5 bases; nucleotides not matched to a gene: 8. Germline values: CDR1 MNHEY, CDR2 SVGAGI. CDR3 sequence reads: CASRGDRGGNNEQFF. The CDR3 DNA reads TGTGCCAGCAGGGGAGACAGGGGGGGGAACAATGAGCAGTTCTTC.

This clonotype was seen ten or more times. The rearrangement joins TRBV20-1 to TRBJ2-3, with D perhaps matching TRBD2 (5 bases). Between the trimmed V and J ends, which lost 6 bases and 2 bases, there was a span of 18 bases. This CDR3 comprises 15 residues. Looked up from germline, CDR1 is DFQATT and CDR2 is SNEGSKA (reference sequence). CDR3 protein: CSAQRAEAITDTQYF. In nucleotides, the CDR3 is TGCAGTGCACAGAGGGCGGAGGCGATCACAGATACGCAGTATTTT.

This clonotype showed up many times. The V call is TRBV6-5, the J call TRBJ2-2, with TRBD2 matching over 10 bases. Trimming took 4 bases from V and 2 from J; bases not matched to a gene: 13. The CDR3 is 19 amino acids. The germline CDR1 and CDR2 sequences are MNHEY and SVGAGI. This CDR3 reads CASSSLGPTSGSNTGELFF. The CDR3 nucleotides read TGTGCCAGCAGTTCCCTAGGGCCGACTAGCGGGTCCAACACCGGGGAGCTGTTTTTT.

This rearrangement joins TRBV10-3 to TRBJ2-4; 8 bases are a match to TRBD2. The CDR3 length is 16 residues. The V gene's germline CDR1 is ENHRY and CDR2 SYGVKD. V was clipped by 3 bases and J by 2 bases; unmatched bases: 6. The CDR3 region is CAISDPGLGSKNIQYF. As DNA, the CDR3 is TGTGCCATCAGTGACCCGGGACTAGGTTCCAAAAACATTCAGTACTTC.

This clonotype was detected many times. This chain joins TRBV7-2 and TRBJ2-1, with 13 bases that match TRBD2. The CDR3 has 20 residues. Germline V gene data show CDR1 as SGHTA and CDR2 as FQGNSA. The ends lost 4 bases at V and 4 bases at J; junction bases unmatched: 16. The CDR3, as DNA: TGTGCCAGCAGCTCCTACTTTAGACTAGCGGGAGGTGGGTCTTACAATGAGCAGTTCTTC. Translated, it gives CASSSYFRLAGGGSYNEQFF.

This clonotype was counted many times. The chain links TRBV20-1 to TRBJ2-1; 7 bases align to TRBD1. The CDR3 has 13 amino acids. Trimming removed 6 bases from V and 8 bases from J; junction bases left unmatched: 10. Germline values: CDR1 DFQATT, CDR2 SNEGSKA (reference sequence). The CDR3 is CSAEEQGFDEQFF. The CDR3 DNA reads as TGCAGTGCCGAGGAACAGGGGTTTGATGAGCAGTTCTTC.

This clonotype is labeled as medium-sized (0.01 to 0.1%). The gene calls are TRBV29-1 and TRBJ1-5, with 7 bases that match TRBD1. Germline V gene data show CDR1 as SQVTM and CDR2 as ANQGSEA. The CDR3 runs 13 residues. The ends lost 6 bases at V and 7 bases at J; junction bases unmatched: 9. The DNA of the CDR3 is TGCAGCGTCTCACAGGGGCAGGGGCAGCCCCAGCATTTT. This encodes CSVSQGQGQPQHF.

V gene TRBV29-1 combines with J gene TRBJ1-5; 9 nucleotides align to TRBD1. This CDR3 has 15 residues. J lost 7 bases, V lost 7 bases, and 14 bases had no gene match. From germline, CDR1 is SQVTM and CDR2 ANQGSEA. The CDR3: CSAGSGTGIGQPQHF. CDR3 nucleotides: TGCAGCGCCGGTTCCGGGACAGGGATCGGCCAGCCCCAGCATTTT. Full variable domain (remainder filled in from reference TRBV29-1 and TRBJ1-5): SAVISQKPSRDICQRGTSLTIQCQVDSQVTMMFWYRQQPGQSLTLIATANQGSEATYESGFVIDKFPISRPNLTFSTLTVSNMSPEDSSIYLCSAGSGTGIGQPQHFGDGTRLSIL.

The V and J genes are TRBV7-2 and TRBJ2-1, with TRBD1 identical over 9 bases. V lost 4 bases and J lost 9; bases outside the gene matches: 1. The CDR3 is 12 residues long. Germline CDR1 SGHTA, CDR2 FQGNSA. CDR3 in amino acids: CASSWTGVEQFF. DNA of the CDR3: TGTGCCAGCAGCTGGACAGGGGTTGAGCAGTTCTTC.

Here the CDR3 reads CASSFLFSICNEQFF. The DNA for the CDR3 is TGTGCCAGTAGCTTCTTGTTTAGCATTTGCAATGAGCAGTTCTTC. The rearrangement joins TRBV19 to TRBJ2-1; the D is unclear. V lost 6 bases to trimming and J lost 6 bases, with 18 bases between them. From germline, CDR1 is LNHDA and CDR2 SQIVND (reference sequence). The CDR3 is 15 amino acids.

The gene calls are TRBV6-2 or TRBV6-3 and TRBJ2-2; 8 bases match TRBD2. Germline V gene lookup returns CDR1 MNHEY and CDR2 SVGEGT. V was clipped by 7 bases and J by 3 bases; unmatched bases: 4. The CDR3 extends over 14 amino acids. CDR3 protein: CASKPGGDTGELFF. The CDR3 DNA reads TGTGCCAGCAAACCCGGGGGGGACACCGGGGAGCTGTTTTTT.

This clonotype came up many times. The genes are TRBV4-1 and TRBJ1-5; D remains unclear. Germline V gene sequence: CDR1 MGHRA, CDR2 YSYEKL. The CDR3 sequence is 16 residues long. Trimming removed 1 base at V and 3 bases at J, with 13 bases between. The CDR3 bases are TGCGCCAGCAGCCAAGCTTTTGCAGGCGTCAATCAGCCCCAGCATTTT. Translated: CASSQAFAGVNQPQHF.

This clonotype was counted at least ten times. The V and J genes are TRBV29-1 and TRBJ1-5; TRBD1 aligns across 7 bases. The CDR3 sequence is 13 residues long. Germline V gives CDR1 SQVTM, CDR2 ANQGSEA. Unmatched junction bases numbered 6, after V lost 6 bases and J lost 4 bases. This chain's CDR3 is CSVGQLGNQPQHF. Written as DNA, the CDR3 is TGCAGCGTGGGACAGCTTGGGAATCAGCCCCAGCATTTT.

A few counts support this clonotype. CDR3 sequence reads: CASSYTGGREQYF. The CDR3 DNA follows: TGTGCCAGCAGTTATACAGGCGGTCGCGAGCAGTACTTC. This sequence joins TRBV6-5 and TRBJ2-7; tentatively, D is TRBD1 (5 bases). CDR3 length: 13 residues. From germline, CDR1 is MNHEY and CDR2 SVGAGI. Trimming took 3 bases from V and 6 from J, leaving 12 bases between them.

This clonotype was seen a few times. This chain links TRBV4-2 with TRBJ2-3; weak D call: TRBD1 (6 bases). CDR1 LGHNA and CDR2 YNFKEQ come from the germline V gene. The CDR3 length is 14 residues. Trimming stripped 4 bases from V and 7 bases from J, with 15 bases between. CDR3: CASSRGGDPNTQYF. In DNA form, the CDR3 reads TGTGCCAGCAGCCGAGGGGGAGATCCGAATACGCAGTATTTT.

As to this clonotype: Being one base from a much bigger clone, this may be a read error. The chain uses TRBV4-3 and TRBJ1-4; D not resolved. The CDR3 has 14 residues. The germline gives CDR1 LGHNA, CDR2 YSLEER. CDR3 bases: TGCGCCAGCAGCCAGGATCGTCTCCCTGAAAAACCGTTTTTT. Encoded protein: CASSQDRLPEKPFF.

This clonotype was seen many times. The chain combines TRBV5-1 with TRBJ2-3, with D unclear. V lost 4 bases to trimming and J lost 0 bases, with 6 bases between them. The CDR3 is made up of 13 amino acids. Germline V CDR1 and CDR2: SGHRS, YFSETQ. The CDR3: CASSESSTDTQYF. As DNA, the CDR3 is TGCGCCAGCAGCGAATCTAGCACAGATACGCAGTATTTT.

This clonotype was seen a handful of times. The chain uses TRBV20-1 and TRBJ2-1; tentatively, D is TRBD2 (5 bases). Between the trimmed V and J ends, which lost 6 bases and 6 bases, there was a span of 18 bases. CDR3 length equals 14 residues. Germline CDR1 is DFQATT and CDR2 is SNEGSKA (reference sequence). The CDR3 coding sequence is TGCAGTGCGACCGGTTCAGGCGCGGGCAATGAGCAGTTCTTC. It translates to CSATGSGAGNEQFF.

This clonotype was found many times. The CDR3: CASSQDSGRDREDTQYF. The DNA for the CDR3 is TGTGCCAGCAGCCAAGATTCGGGCCGGGACAGGGAAGATACGCAGTATTTT. V usage is TRBV4-2 and J usage is TRBJ2-3, with 9 bases that match TRBD1. Trimming took 0 bases from V and 5 from J; bases not matched to a gene: 9. This CDR3 region has 17 residues. CDR1 and CDR2 (germline): LGHNA, YNFKEQ.

This clonotype was seen a handful of times. The V and J genes are TRBV12-3 or TRBV12-4 and TRBJ1-2; no clear D gene. The CDR3 has 14 amino acids. V lost 1 base and J 4 bases, leaving 10 bases between the germline ends. The CDR3 is CASSLGGVSYGYTF. CDR3 DNA sequence: TGTGCCAGCAGTTTAGGCGGGGTTAGCTATGGCTACACCTTC.

The sample holds a few counts of this clonotype. V usage is TRBV12-5 and J usage is TRBJ1-1; 12 bases are shared with TRBD1. CDR3 length: 14 residues. Unmatched junction bases numbered 5, after V lost 6 bases and J lost 6 bases. Germline values: CDR1 LGHNT, CDR2 FRNRAP. The CDR3 protein is CASGAGTGGSEAFF. DNA of the CDR3: TGTGCTAGTGGAGCCGGGACAGGGGGCTCTGAAGCTTTCTTT.

The V call is TRBV7-8, the J call TRBJ1-3, with 8 positions matching TRBD1. Germline V gives CDR1 SGHVS, CDR2 FQNEAQ. V gave up 5 bases and J gave up 4 bases; unmatched junction bases: 4. The CDR3 runs 14 residues. For the CDR3, the DNA is TGTGCCAGCAGCCCAGGGGGCTCAGGAAACACCATATATTTT. Its translation: CASSPGGSGNTIYF. Variable domain in full (rest from reference TRBV7-8 and TRBJ1-3): GAGVSQSPRYKVAKRGQDVALRCDPISGHVSLFWYQQALGQGPEFLTYFQNEAQLDKSGLPSDRFFAERPEGSVSTLKIQRTQQEDSAVYLCASSPGGSGNTIYFGEGSWLTVV.